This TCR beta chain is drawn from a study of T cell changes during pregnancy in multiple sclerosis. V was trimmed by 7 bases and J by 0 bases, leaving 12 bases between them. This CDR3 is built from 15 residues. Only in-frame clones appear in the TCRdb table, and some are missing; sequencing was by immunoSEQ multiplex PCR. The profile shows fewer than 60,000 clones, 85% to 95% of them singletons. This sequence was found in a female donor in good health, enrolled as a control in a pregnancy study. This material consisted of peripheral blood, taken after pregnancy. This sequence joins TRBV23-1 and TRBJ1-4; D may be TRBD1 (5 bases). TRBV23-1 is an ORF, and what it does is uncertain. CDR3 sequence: CASIWPGATNEKLFF. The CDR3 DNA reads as TGCGCCAGCATATGGCCGGGGGCAACTAATGAAAAACTGTTTTTT.